The next 16 T cell receptor beta chains were all read from a single sample in a study of CD4+ T cells in melanoma. The protocol was immunoSEQ multiplex PCR, while the TCRdb copy is restricted to in-frame clones and leaves out a portion. This sample has tens of thousands of clones, with roughly two thirds found just once. Input material: tumor tissue. These receptors came from a human donor with melanoma.

V gene TRBV18 combines with J gene TRBJ1-1; D is perhaps TRBD1 (6 bases). The CDR3 covers 15 residues. Trimming removed 2 bases from V and 6 bases from J, with 16 bases in between. Per the germline V gene, CDR1 is KGHSH and CDR2 is LQKENI. The CDR3 sequence: CASSPEQGSIAEAFF. CDR3 DNA sequence: TGTGCCAGCTCACCAGAACAGGGCTCGATCGCTGAAGCTTTCTTT.

J is TRBJ2-7 and V is TRBV10-3; D uncertain. The germline V gene encodes CDR1 ENHRY and CDR2 SYGVKD. V lost 0 bases and J 0 bases, leaving 12 bases between the germline ends. CDR3 length equals 16 residues. The CDR3 nucleotides read TGTGCCATCAGTGAGTCGGGTTCAGTCTACTCCTACGAGCAGTACTTC. It specifies CAISESGSVYSYEQYF.

The genes are TRBV4-1 and TRBJ2-7; D is unresolved. With 0 bases removed from V and 0 bases from J, the gap between germline ends came to 9 bases. CDR1 is MGHRA, CDR2 YSYEKL, per germline. This CDR3 spans 15 amino acids. As DNA, the CDR3 is TGCGCCAGCAGCCAAGATAAACAGATCTCCTACGAGCAGTACTTC. Its translation: CASSQDKQISYEQYF.

CDR3 DNA: TGCGCCAGCAGCTCCCCCGGTCGAGAAAGGAGGGTTGGGGAGACCCAGTACTTC. It specifies CASSSPGRERRVGETQYF. The J gene is TRBJ2-5, the V gene TRBV4-1; D is perhaps TRBD2 (6 bases). Germline V lookup: CDR1 MGHRA, CDR2 YSYEKL. Trimming shortened V by 5 bases and J by 5 bases, and 27 bases separated the two germline ends. CDR3 length equals 18 residues.

J is TRBJ2-2 and V is TRBV10-3; 8 bases line up with TRBD1. Germline V lookup: CDR1 ENHRY, CDR2 SYGVKD. The V segment lost 6 bases and the J segment 2 bases; nucleotides outside the gene matches: 2. The CDR3 sequence is 14 residues long. The CDR3 DNA reads as TGTGCCATCAGGGACAGGGCCAACACCGGGGAGCTGTTTTTT. As protein: CAIRDRANTGELFF.

The V call is TRBV5-4, the J call TRBJ1-4; 9 bases are shared with TRBD1. The length of the CDR3 is 15 residues. CDR1 is SGHNT and CDR2 is YYREEE in the germline V gene (reference sequence). The ends lost 4 bases at V and 7 bases at J; junction bases unmatched: 8. The CDR3 nucleotides read TGTGCCAGCAGCCACGGGGACAGGGAGGCTGAAAAACTGTTTTTT. Translating gives CASSHGDREAEKLFF.

The rearrangement joins TRBV29-1 to TRBJ1-2; TRBD1 agrees at 7 bases. This CDR3 has 13 amino acids. CDR1 SQVTM and CDR2 ANQGSEA come from the germline V gene. Germline trimming cut 5 bases from V and 9 bases from J; bases unmatched to any gene: 12. CDR3 amino acids: CSVIHDREIRYTF. As DNA, the CDR3 is TGCAGCGTTATTCACGACAGGGAGATTCGCTACACCTTC.

CDR3 DNA sequence: TGTGCCAGCAGGACCAGGGAAGTAGGTGAAAAACTGTTTTTT. Amino acid sequence: CASRTREVGEKLFF. This chain joins TRBV2 and TRBJ1-4; D may be TRBD1 (5 bases). CDR1 and CDR2 from the germline V gene are SNHLY and FYNNEI. CDR3 size: 14 residues. Trimming took 6 bases from V and 7 from J, leaving 15 bases between them. Full variable domain (remainder filled in from reference TRBV2 and TRBJ1-4): EPEVTQTPSHQVTQMGQEVILRCVPISNHLYFYWYRQILGQKVEFLVSFYNNEISEKSEIFDDQFSVERPDGSNFTLKIRSTKLEDSAMYFCASRTREVGEKLFFGSGTQLSVL.

J is TRBJ1-2 and V is TRBV11-2; D unresolved. V was trimmed by 4 bases and J by 0 bases, leaving 6 bases between them. Germline V gene sequence: CDR1 SGHAT, CDR2 FQNNGV. This CDR3 comprises 13 residues. This chain's CDR3 is CASSWESNYGYTF. The CDR3 DNA reads TGTGCCAGCAGCTGGGAGTCTAACTATGGCTACACCTTC.

This clone has just a few counts. This rearrangement joins TRBV27 to TRBJ2-1; D unresolved. V was pared by 3 bases and J by 9 bases, with 12 bases between. Germline V gives CDR1 MNHEY, CDR2 SMNVEV (reference sequence). The CDR3 runs to 13 residues. The CDR3 DNA sequence: TGTGCCAGCAGTTTTTCTAATCGAGTTGAGCAGTTCTTC. It translates to CASSFSNRVEQFF.

V and J are TRBV7-8 and TRBJ2-3; D not resolved. Per germline, CDR1 SGHVS and CDR2 FQNEAQ. The length of the CDR3 is 12 residues. Trimming pared 5 bases from V and 3 bases from J, leaving 6 bases between. The DNA of the CDR3 is TGTGCCAGCAGCCCCCGAACAGATACGCAGTATTTT. Amino acid sequence: CASSPRTDTQYF.

The J gene is TRBJ2-3, the V gene TRBV27; D is perhaps TRBD2 (7 bases). The germline V gene encodes CDR1 MNHEY and CDR2 SMNVEV (reference sequence). The CDR3 spans 17 residues. Trimming pared 0 bases from V and 3 bases from J, leaving 16 bases between. The CDR3: CASSLSYAGAETDTQYF. The CDR3 bases are TGTGCCAGCAGTTTATCGTACGCGGGGGCCGAAACAGATACGCAGTATTTT.

The V and J genes are TRBV23-1 and TRBJ1-2; D is uncertain. TRBV23-1 carries the ORF label, with uncertain function. Trimming removed 4 bases from V and 4 bases from J, with 13 bases in between. The CDR3 spans 14 residues. CDR3 loop: CASSLPPGRYGYTF. The DNA of the CDR3 is TGCGCCAGCAGTCTCCCGCCAGGACGCTATGGCTACACCTTC.

The chain joins TRBV30 to TRBJ2-7; 10 positions agree with TRBD1. There are 14 residues in the CDR3. Germline V gives CDR1 GTSNPN, CDR2 SVGIG (reference sequence). The V and J ends lost 5 bases and 1 base, in that order; junction bases with no gene match: 5. CDR3 loop: CAWDPGQGSYEQYF. The CDR3 DNA reads as TGTGCCTGGGATCCGGGACAGGGGTCCTACGAGCAGTACTTC.

The chain recombines TRBV7-9 with TRBJ2-7; D is unclear. This CDR3 contains 11 residues. CDR1 SEHNR and CDR2 FQNEAQ come from the germline V gene (reference sequence). Trimming pared 6 bases from V and 7 bases from J, leaving 10 bases between. The CDR3 nucleotides read TGTGCCAGCAGTGAGTTCGGGGAGCAGTACTTC. Translating it yields CASSEFGEQYF.

This clone was picked up one time. The rearrangement links TRBV29-1 to TRBJ2-7, with TRBD1 matching 8 bases. CDR1 is SQVTM, CDR2 ANQGSEA, per germline. The V gene end was trimmed by 6 bases and the J gene end by 0 bases; junction bases not matched to a gene: 4. CDR3 length: 13 amino acids. The CDR3 loop is CSVQTGVSYEQYF. CDR3 DNA sequence: TGCAGCGTCCAGACAGGGGTCTCCTACGAGCAGTACTTC.